The text below deals with one T cell receptor (beta chain). This specimen comes from a study of blood T cell repertoires in COVID-19. Study background: Sites across the United States, Italy and Spain contributed samples from acute and convalescent COVID-19.

Some clones are missing from TCRdb's copy, which holds only in-frame ones; the method was immunoSEQ multiplex PCR. The sample contains 200,000 or so clones, around four fifths of which appear only once. This clonotype was obtained from a woman in her sixties who had recovered from COVID-19. Material for sequencing was peripheral blood.

The CDR3 sequence: CAWEGGDRLGYTF. The CDR3 nucleotides read TGTGCCTGGGAGGGGGGGGACAGGCTCGGCTACACCTTC. This chain joins TRBV30 and TRBJ1-2, with TRBD1 matching 8 bases. Germline V gives CDR1 GTSNPN, CDR2 SVGIG (reference sequence). The junction had 10 bases not matched to a gene; V was cut back by 5 bases and J by 8 bases. This CDR3 is 13 amino acids long.